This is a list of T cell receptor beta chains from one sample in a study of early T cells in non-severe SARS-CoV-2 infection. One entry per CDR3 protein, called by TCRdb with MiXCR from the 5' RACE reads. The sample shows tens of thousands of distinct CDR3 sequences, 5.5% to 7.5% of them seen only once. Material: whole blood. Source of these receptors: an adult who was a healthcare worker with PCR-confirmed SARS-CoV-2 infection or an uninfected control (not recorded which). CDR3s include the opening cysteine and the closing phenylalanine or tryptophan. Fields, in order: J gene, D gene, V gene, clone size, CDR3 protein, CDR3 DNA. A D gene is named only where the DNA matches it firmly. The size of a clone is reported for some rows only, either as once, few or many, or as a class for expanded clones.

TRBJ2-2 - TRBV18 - CASSPPSGTGTGELFF TGTGCCAGCTCACCACCGAGTGGTACGGGCACCGGGGAGCTGTTTTTT
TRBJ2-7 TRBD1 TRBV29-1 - CSGGNRGLNEQYF TGCAGCGGCGGGAACAGGGGGCTTAACGAGCAGTACTTC
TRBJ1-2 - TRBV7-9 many CASRQEGDGNYGYTF TGTGCCAGCAGGCAAGAGGGGGACGGGAACTATGGCTACACCTTC
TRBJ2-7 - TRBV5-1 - CASSLGGTGNGHEQYF TGCGCCAGCAGCTTGGGGGGCACAGGGAACGGCCACGAGCAGTACTTC
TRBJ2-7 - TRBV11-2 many CASSHDRSNEQYF TGTGCCAGCAGCCATGACAGGTCGAACGAGCAGTACTTC
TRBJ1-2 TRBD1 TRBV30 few CAWRAIFRDSYGYTF TGTGCCTGGAGGGCTATCTTCCGGGACAGCTATGGCTACACCTTC
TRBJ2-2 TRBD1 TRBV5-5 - CASSAGQGYSGELFF TGTGCCAGCAGCGCGGGACAGGGGTATTCCGGGGAGCTGTTTTTT
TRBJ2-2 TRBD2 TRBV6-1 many CASSGLAGGPGTGELFF TGTGCCAGCAGCGGACTAGCGGGGGGGCCGGGTACCGGGGAGCTGTTTTTT
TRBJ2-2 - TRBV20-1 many CSAILNTGELFF TGCAGTGCCATATTAAACACCGGGGAGCTGTTTTTT
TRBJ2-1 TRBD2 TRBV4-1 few CASSPHSTSGGPYNEQFF TGCGCCAGCAGCCCTCACTCAACTAGCGGGGGGCCCTACAATGAGCAGTTCTTC
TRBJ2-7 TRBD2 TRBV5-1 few CASSLVTSGIQIEQYF TGCGCCAGCAGCTTGGTCACTAGCGGGATCCAAATCGAGCAGTACTTC
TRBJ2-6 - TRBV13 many CASSLWSVNSGANVLTF TGTGCCAGCAGCTTATGGTCAGTAAACTCTGGGGCCAACGTCCTGACTTTC
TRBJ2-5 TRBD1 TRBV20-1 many CSAMGTGEETQYF TGCAGTGCTATGGGGACAGGGGAAGAGACCCAGTACTTC
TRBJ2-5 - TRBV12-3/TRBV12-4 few CASSRQDPLIQETQYF TGTGCCAGCAGTAGACAGGACCCCCTAATCCAAGAGACCCAGTACTTC
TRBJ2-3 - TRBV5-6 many CASSLLSGRKDTQYF TGTGCCAGCAGCTTACTCAGCGGGCGCAAAGATACGCAGTATTTT
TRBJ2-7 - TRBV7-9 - CASVSETAYEQYF TGTGCCAGCGTCTCCGAGACAGCCTACGAGCAGTACTTC
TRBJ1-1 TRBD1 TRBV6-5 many CASSYWDRMNTEAFF TGTGCCAGCAGTTACTGGGACAGGATGAACACTGAAGCTTTCTTT
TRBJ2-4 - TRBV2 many CASSDLLGDKNIQYF TGTGCCAGCAGTGACTTGTTGGGGGACAAAAACATTCAGTACTTC
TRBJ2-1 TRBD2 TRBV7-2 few CASSGPTSGSSSYNEQFF TGTGCCAGCAGCGGGCCGACTAGCGGGAGTTCATCCTACAATGAGCAGTTCTTC
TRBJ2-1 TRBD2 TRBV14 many CASSQGRGTSGNNEQFF TGTGCCAGCAGCCAAGGGAGAGGGACTAGCGGAAACAATGAGCAGTTCTTC
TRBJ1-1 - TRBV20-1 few CSARLGGDDTEAFF TGCAGTGCTAGATTGGGGGGAGACGACACTGAAGCTTTCTTT
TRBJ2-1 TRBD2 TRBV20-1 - CSAQIMTSGANEQFF TGCAGTGCTCAGATAATGACTAGCGGGGCGAATGAGCAGTTCTTC
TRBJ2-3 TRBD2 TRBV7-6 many CASSILMTSGSTDTQYF TGTGCCAGCAGCATACTGATGACTAGCGGTAGCACAGATACGCAGTATTTT
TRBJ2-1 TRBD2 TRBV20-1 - CSAGLAESYNEQFF TGCAGTGCTGGCCTAGCGGAGTCCTACAATGAGCAGTTCTTC
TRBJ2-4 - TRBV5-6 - CASSVSTGDKNIQYF TGTGCCAGCAGCGTATCAACAGGAGACAAAAACATTCAGTACTTC
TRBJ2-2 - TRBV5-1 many CASIGIGAATSTGELFF TGCGCCAGCATAGGAATAGGGGCGGCGACGTCGACCGGGGAGCTGTTTTTT
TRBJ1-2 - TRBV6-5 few CASAYRASYGYTF TGTGCCAGCGCATACAGGGCTTCTTATGGCTACACCTTC
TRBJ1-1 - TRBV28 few CASSQYRRLNTEAFF TGTGCCAGCAGTCAATACAGGAGACTGAACACTGAAGCTTTCTTT
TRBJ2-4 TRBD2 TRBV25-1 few CASSETSTGGLVYF TGTGCCAGCAGTGAGACGAGCACGGGAGGGCTCGTGTACTTC
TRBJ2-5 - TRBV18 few CASSPRRNEAQYF TGTGCCAGCTCACCACGCAGGAATGAGGCCCAGTACTTC
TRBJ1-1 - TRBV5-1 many CASSLDSGSTEAFF TGCGCCAGCAGCTTGGACTCAGGGAGCACTGAAGCTTTCTTT
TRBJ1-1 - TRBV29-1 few CSVQKGPLMNTEAFF TGCAGCGTTCAAAAGGGTCCCCTCATGAACACTGAAGCTTTCTTT